The 15 T cell receptor beta chains below were found in one sample sequenced in a study of cytomegalovirus exposure and HLA in healthy donors. Primers for the PCR totalled 60 Vbeta and 13 Jbeta. Clones were read by immunoSEQ multiplex PCR, and TCRdb kept only the in-frame ones, dropping some. Here the sample spans 150,000 to 200,000 clones, around 90% being singletons. Sequenced sample: PBMCs. The receptor set was obtained from a woman in her late teens or twenties in good health and CMV-seronegative.

The V call is TRBV5-4, the J call TRBJ1-4; possible D gene TRBD1, 6 bases. Trimming stripped 9 bases from V and 4 bases from J, with 13 bases between. Germline V gene sequence: CDR1 SGHNT, CDR2 YYREEE (reference sequence). This CDR3 spans 13 amino acids. The CDR3 here is CATRPRGNEKLFF. As DNA, the CDR3 is TGTGCCACCCGGCCCAGGGGTAATGAAAAACTGTTTTTT.

The V call is TRBV18, the J call TRBJ2-3; 7 bases are a match to TRBD1. The CDR3 extends over 15 amino acids. CDR1 is KGHSH, CDR2 LQKENI, per germline. V was pared by 5 bases and J by 2 bases, with 7 bases of the junction left unmatched. The CDR3 nucleotides read TGTGCCAGCTCATTCGGGACAGAAAACACAGATACGCAGTATTTT. This gives the protein CASSFGTENTDTQYF.

This chain joins TRBV10-3 and TRBJ1-2, with 7 bases identical to TRBD1. This CDR3 spans 14 amino acids. The trim removed 6 bases at V and 2 bases at J, leaving 6 bases unmatched. CDR1 is ENHRY and CDR2 is SYGVKD in the germline V gene. The CDR3: CAIRASGQNYGYTF. The CDR3 DNA is TGTGCCATCAGGGCCTCGGGACAGAACTATGGCTACACCTTC.

There are a few counts of this clone. V gene TRBV11-2 combines with J gene TRBJ2-5, with TRBD2 matching over 8 bases. V shed 2 bases and J 1 base; nucleotides not matched to a gene: 0. Per germline, CDR1 SGHAT and CDR2 FQNNGV. The length of the CDR3 is 14 residues. The CDR3 DNA follows: TGTGCCAGCAGCTTACGGGGGGGCCAAGAGACCCAGTACTTC. Translation: CASSLRGGQETQYF.

This clone was seen more than once but under ten times. This chain uses TRBV5-1 with TRBJ1-1; possible D gene TRBD1, 5 bases. The CDR3 extends over 15 amino acids. In germline, CDR1 is SGHRS, CDR2 YFSETQ. Deletions cut 3 bases from V and 1 base from J, with 13 bases between. The CDR3 is CASSSYPQGNTEAFF. The CDR3 DNA is TGCGCCAGCAGCTCGTACCCCCAGGGGAACACTGAAGCTTTCTTT.

The J gene is TRBJ2-4, the V gene TRBV2; possible D gene TRBD2, 6 bases. The V gene lost 1 base and the J gene lost 1 base, with 11 bases spanning the gap. Germline lookup yields CDR1 SNHLY and CDR2 FYNNEI. The CDR3 loop spans 16 amino acids. Here the CDR3 DNA reads TGTGCCAGCAGTGAAGAGTGGGGGAGGGCCAAAAACATTCAGTACTTC. Its protein product is CASSEEWGRAKNIQYF.

The V gene is TRBV19, the J gene TRBJ1-2, with 9 bases that match TRBD1. Trimming removed 7 bases from V and 6 bases from J; junction bases left unmatched: 6. Germline V gene data show CDR1 as LNHDA and CDR2 as SQIVND (reference sequence). The CDR3 has 13 amino acids. In nucleotides, the CDR3 is TGTGCCAGTATGGGACAGGGAGTCAATGGCTACACCTTC. It specifies CASMGQGVNGYTF.

V gene TRBV2 combines with J gene TRBJ1-5, with D perhaps matching TRBD1 (5 bases). This CDR3 is 14 amino acids long. Germline CDR1 and CDR2: SNHLY and FYNNEI. V lost 6 bases, J lost 3 bases, and 12 bases lay in between. CDR3 DNA sequence: TGTGCCAGCAGCGAAACAGGATACAATCAGCCCCAGCATTTT. It codes for CASSETGYNQPQHF.

The sample holds a few counts of this clone. The J gene is TRBJ2-1, the V gene TRBV6-5; 12 positions match TRBD2. CDR3 size: 16 residues. Unmatched junction bases numbered 5, after V lost 4 bases and J lost 4 bases. Germline V gives CDR1 MNHEY, CDR2 SVGAGI. The CDR3 DNA reads TGTGCCAGCAGTTCCGGGACTAGCGGGCTATACAATGAGCAGTTCTTC. Translation: CASSSGTSGLYNEQFF.

The chain is built from TRBV5-1 and TRBJ2-3; 11 bases match TRBD2. CDR1 SGHRS and CDR2 YFSETQ come from the germline V gene. V trimming: 4 bases; J trimming: 5 bases; junction bases outside the gene matches: 9. This CDR3 region has 16 residues. CDR3 protein: CASSTVAGGPQDTQYF. The DNA for the CDR3 is TGCGCCAGCAGCACCGTAGCGGGGGGGCCACAAGATACGCAGTATTTT.

This clone was observed once. The V gene is TRBV7-9, the J gene TRBJ2-3; TRBD2 matches at 12 bases. Trimming cost V 3 bases and J 5 bases; bases outside gene matches: 6. This CDR3 comprises 16 residues. Germline V gives CDR1 SEHNR, CDR2 FQNEAQ (reference sequence). The CDR3 is CASSFGLAGNGDTQYF. In DNA, the CDR3 is TGTGCCAGCAGCTTCGGACTAGCGGGGAACGGAGATACGCAGTATTTT.

J is TRBJ2-3 and V is TRBV6-4; D is possibly TRBD2 (6 bases). V lost 4 bases, J lost 2 bases, and 19 bases lay in between. CDR1 MRHNA and CDR2 SNTAGT come from the germline V gene. CDR3 size: 17 residues. The CDR3 spells CASSGGDSSGDTDTQYF. The CDR3 bases are TGTGCCAGCAGTGGTGGGGACTCCTCCGGGGACACAGATACGCAGTATTTT.

This chain connects TRBV5-1 to TRBJ2-7, with TRBD2 identical over 11 bases. This CDR3 comprises 16 residues. The V gene's germline CDR1 is SGHRS and CDR2 YFSETQ. Trimming cost V 0 bases and J 0 bases; bases outside gene matches: 2. CDR3 residues: CASSLELAGGSYEQYF. In DNA, the CDR3 is TGCGCCAGCAGCTTGGAGCTAGCGGGGGGCTCCTACGAGCAGTACTTC.

The chain recombines TRBV21-1 with TRBJ1-4; the table calls TRBD1, which could not be checked here. TRBV21-1 is classified as a pseudogene. The CDR3 has 15 amino acids. CDR3 region: CASSASGTGYEKLFF. The CDR3 DNA sequence: TGTGCCAGCAGCGCGTCCGGGACAGGGTACGAAAAACTGTTTTTT.

This clone was counted a single time. The chain uses TRBV7-2 and TRBJ1-2; D may be TRBD1 (5 bases). This CDR3 comprises 13 residues. Trimming left V 4 bases short and J 3 bases short, with 9 bases between. CDR1 is SGHTA, CDR2 FQGNSA, per germline. The CDR3: CASSYDRDYGYTF. CDR3 sequence (DNA): TGTGCCAGCAGCTACGACAGAGACTATGGCTACACCTTC.